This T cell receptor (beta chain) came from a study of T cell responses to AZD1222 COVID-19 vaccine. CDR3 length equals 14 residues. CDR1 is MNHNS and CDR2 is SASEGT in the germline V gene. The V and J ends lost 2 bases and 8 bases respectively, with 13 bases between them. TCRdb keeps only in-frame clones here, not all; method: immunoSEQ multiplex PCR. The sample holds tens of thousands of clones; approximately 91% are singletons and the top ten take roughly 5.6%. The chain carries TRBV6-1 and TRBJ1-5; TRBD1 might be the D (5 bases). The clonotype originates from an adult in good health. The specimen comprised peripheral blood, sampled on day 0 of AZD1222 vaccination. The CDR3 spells CASSEQRGLKPQHF. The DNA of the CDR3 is TGTGCCAGCAGTGAACAACGGGGACTTAAGCCCCAGCATTTT.